One sample yielded the 31 T cell receptor beta chains listed below, sequenced in a study of T cell responses to AZD1222 COVID-19 vaccine. Clones were read by immunoSEQ multiplex PCR, and TCRdb kept only the in-frame ones, dropping some. Among roughly 100,000 clones listed, 90% were seen once. Specimen: peripheral blood, collected on day 0 of AZD1222 vaccination. These receptors were obtained from an adult in good health.

Remarks on this clone: Other DNA sequences in this sample translate to the same CDR3. V and J are TRBV18 and TRBJ1-5, with a tentative D call TRBD1 (5 bases). CDR3 size: 14 residues. The V gene's germline CDR1 is KGHSH and CDR2 LQKENI. The V end lost 2 bases, the J end lost 4 bases, and 9 bases lay between the germline ends. This chain's CDR3 is CASSPGTGNQPQHF. The CDR3 DNA is TGTGCCAGCTCACCAGGGACGGGAAATCAGCCCCAGCATTTT.

The chain combines TRBV5-1 with TRBJ2-2; 12 bases fit TRBD2. Germline lookup yields CDR1 SGHRS and CDR2 YFSETQ. Trimming cost V 4 bases and J 2 bases; bases outside gene matches: 9. There are 18 residues in the CDR3. CDR3 residues: CASSPIKLAGGNTGELFF. DNA of the CDR3: TGCGCCAGCAGCCCGATTAAACTAGCGGGGGGTAACACCGGGGAGCTGTTTTTT.

In nucleotides, the CDR3 is TGTGCCACCAGTGGGGCTACTCTAGGATGGGAAGAGCCCCAGCATTTT. Translation gives CATSGATLGWEEPQHF. V gene TRBV24-1 combines with J gene TRBJ1-5; D is unclear. Trimming stripped 5 bases from V and 8 bases from J, with 21 bases between. The CDR3 has 16 amino acids. Germline loops: CDR1 KGHDR, CDR2 SFDVKD.

V usage is TRBV27 and J usage is TRBJ1-2; 10 nucleotides match TRBD1. From germline, CDR1 is MNHEY and CDR2 SMNVEV (reference sequence). This CDR3 has 13 amino acids. V dropped 4 bases and J dropped 7; count of bases not matched to a gene: 3. The CDR3 nucleotides read TGTGCCAGCAGTTGGACAGGGGGTTCTGGCTACACCTTC. Translating gives CASSWTGGSGYTF.

The chain employs TRBV3-1 (or the pseudogene TRBV3-2) and TRBJ1-4, with TRBD1 as a possible D gene (5 bases). Trimming removed 1 base at V and 8 bases at J, with 11 bases between. Germline V lookup: CDR1 LGHDT, CDR2 YNNKEL (reference sequence). CDR3 size: 14 residues. Written as DNA, the CDR3 is TGTGCCAGCAGCCAAGGTCAGGGAGGCGAAAAACTGTTTTTT. It translates to CASSQGQGGEKLFF.

The rearrangement joins TRBV14 to TRBJ2-3, with D uncertain. V was clipped by 2 bases and J by 0 bases, with 6 bases between them. The V gene's germline CDR1 is SGHDN and CDR2 FVKESK. CDR3 length equals 14 residues. Here the CDR3 DNA reads TGTGCCAGCAGCCAAATCCTAAGCACAGATACGCAGTATTTT. The encoded protein is CASSQILSTDTQYF.

The chain carries TRBV5-4 and TRBJ2-3, with 10 bases fitting TRBD1. The germline CDR1 and CDR2 sequences are SGHNT and YYREEE (reference sequence). V shed 4 bases, J shed 5 bases, and the junction held 7 bases outside the gene matches. The CDR3 is 15 amino acids. CDR3 protein: CASSPDRGQGDTQYF. CDR3 sequence (DNA): TGTGCCAGCAGCCCTGACAGGGGGCAGGGAGATACGCAGTATTTT.

The V and J genes are TRBV6-5 and TRBJ1-5, with unresolved D. With 5 bases removed from V and 3 bases from J, the gap between germline ends came to 8 bases. Germline V CDR1 and CDR2: MNHEY, SVGAGI. This CDR3 has 13 residues. The CDR3 DNA reads as TGTGCCAGCAGTAGACAAAACAATCAGCCCCAGCATTTT. Translated, it gives CASSRQNNQPQHF.

This rearrangement joins TRBV20-1 to TRBJ2-2; D unclear. The V gene's germline CDR1 is DFQATT and CDR2 SNEGSKA (reference sequence). This CDR3 has 11 residues. The V gene lost 1 base and the J gene lost 7 bases, with 4 bases spanning the gap. Here the CDR3 DNA reads TGCAGTGCTAGAGCCCACGGGGAGCTGTTTTTT. It specifies CSARAHGELFF.

This chain links TRBV4-3 with TRBJ2-1; D uncertain. Germline CDR1 reads LGHNA; CDR2 reads YSLEER. The CDR3 runs 16 residues. Deletions cut 0 bases from V and 3 bases from J, with 12 bases between. The CDR3 is CASSQDRAASYNEQFF. CDR3 in DNA: TGCGCCAGCAGCCAAGATAGGGCTGCGAGCTACAATGAGCAGTTCTTC.

The genes are TRBV5-6 and TRBJ1-4; D not certain. Per the germline V gene, CDR1 is SGHDT and CDR2 is YYEEEE. The CDR3 sequence is 15 residues long. Trimming left V 1 base short and J 0 bases short, with 7 bases between. The CDR3 loop reads CASSLRPTTNEKLFF. CDR3 DNA: TGTGCCAGCAGCTTGCGGCCCACAACTAATGAAAAACTGTTTTTT.

The chain employs TRBV2 and TRBJ1-1, with D perhaps matching TRBD1 (5 bases). The germline V gene has CDR1 SNHLY and CDR2 FYNNEI. This CDR3 has 15 amino acids. The V end was cut by 3 bases, the J end by 0 bases, with 11 bases between. The CDR3 DNA follows: TGTGCCAGCAGTGACATCACAGGCCTGAACACTGAAGCTTTCTTT. This encodes CASSDITGLNTEAFF.

J is TRBJ2-1 and V is TRBV2; D unresolved. Germline CDR1 is SNHLY and CDR2 is FYNNEI. The CDR3 covers 14 residues. V lost 1 base and J 5 bases, leaving 9 bases between the germline ends. The chain's CDR3 is CASSEVIGNNEQFF. CDR3 in DNA: TGTGCCAGCAGTGAAGTTATTGGCAACAATGAGCAGTTCTTC.

This chain joins TRBV24-1 and TRBJ1-2; no definite D call. Germline V gene data show CDR1 as KGHDR and CDR2 as SFDVKD. V lost 8 bases, J lost 8 bases, and 14 bases lay in between. The CDR3 has 12 residues. The CDR3 DNA reads TGTGCCACCACCGACGACTCGGGGGGCTACACCTTC. Its protein is CATTDDSGGYTF.

The rearrangement links TRBV7-2 to TRBJ1-6; TRBD1 agrees at 7 bases. The ends lost 5 bases at V and 6 bases at J; junction bases unmatched: 10. CDR3 length: 16 residues. CDR1 and CDR2 (germline): SGHTA, FQGNSA. CDR3 sequence: CASSPPGDRVNSPLHF. For the CDR3, the DNA is TGTGCCAGCAGCCCACCGGGTGACAGGGTTAATTCACCCCTCCACTTT.

This chain joins TRBV6-5 and TRBJ1-2; D possibly corresponds to TRBD1 (5 bases). The CDR3 consists of 13 residues. Per the germline V gene, CDR1 is MNHEY and CDR2 is SVGAGI. Trimming removed 6 bases from V and 6 bases from J, with 14 bases in between. The CDR3 loop is CASSNGQVNGYTF. CDR3 coding DNA: TGTGCCAGCAGCAACGGACAAGTGAATGGCTACACCTTC.

The chain couples TRBV5-1 to TRBJ2-5, with 10 bases lining up with TRBD1. Per the germline V gene, CDR1 is SGHRS and CDR2 is YFSETQ. The CDR3 runs 14 residues. V shed 4 bases, J shed 3 bases, and the junction held 3 bases outside the gene matches. DNA of the CDR3: TGCGCCAGCAGCCGAGGGACAGGGGAAGAGACCCAGTACTTC. Residues: CASSRGTGEETQYF. The full variable domain, in which reference TRBV5-1 and TRBJ2-5 provide the parts outside the CDR3, is KAGVTQTPRYLIKTRGQQVTLSCSPISGHRSVSWYQQTPGQGLQFLFEYFSETQRNKGNFPGRFSGRQFSNSRSEMNVSTLELGDSALYLCASSRGTGEETQYFGPGTRLLVL.

The rearrangement links TRBV15 to TRBJ1-6; TRBD1 is a possible D gene (6 bases). CDR1 LNHNV and CDR2 YYDKDF come from the germline V gene (reference sequence). Trimming left V 0 bases short and J 8 bases short, with 14 bases between. The CDR3 has 16 residues. Here the CDR3 reads CATSREGADSHSPLHF. The DNA for the CDR3 is TGTGCCACCAGCAGAGAGGGGGCAGATTCCCATTCACCCCTCCACTTT.

The chain couples TRBV2 to TRBJ2-1; D gene uncertain. Trimming stripped 4 bases from V and 4 bases from J, with 5 bases between. The CDR3 is 12 residues long. The V gene's germline CDR1 is SNHLY and CDR2 FYNNEI. CDR3 residues: CASSVTYNEQFF. The CDR3 DNA reads TGTGCCAGCAGTGTAACATACAATGAGCAGTTCTTC.

This chain uses TRBV27 with TRBJ1-6; D gene uncertain. The CDR3 has 13 amino acids. V dropped 5 bases and J dropped 8 bases, with 10 bases sitting between them. The germline gives CDR1 MNHEY, CDR2 SMNVEV (reference sequence). The CDR3 reads CASSRREYSPLHF. The CDR3 coding sequence is TGTGCCAGCAGTCGGCGGGAATATTCACCCCTCCACTTT.

The J gene is TRBJ1-3, the V gene TRBV7-9, with D uncertain. CDR3 length: 14 residues. Germline-derived CDR1 and CDR2 are SEHNR and FQNEAQ (reference sequence). Between the trimmed V and J ends, which lost 4 bases and 0 bases, there was a span of 7 bases. CDR3 sequence: CASSYSNSGNTIYF. The CDR3 DNA sequence: TGTGCCAGCAGCTACTCTAACTCTGGAAACACCATATATTTT.

J is TRBJ2-2 and V is TRBV30; D possibly corresponds to TRBD2 (6 bases). In germline, CDR1 is GTSNPN, CDR2 SVGIG (reference sequence). Trimming took 3 bases from V and 6 from J, leaving 17 bases between them. This CDR3 spans 15 amino acids. As DNA, the CDR3 is TGTGCCTGGAGCCCCGCGCGGGGAACACCCGGGGAGCTGTTTTTT. Protein sequence: CAWSPARGTPGELFF.

V usage is TRBV5-1 and J usage is TRBJ1-1; no clear D gene. Trimming took off 0 bases at V and 3 bases at J, with 6 bases between the two ends. This CDR3 is 13 amino acids long. From germline, CDR1 is SGHRS and CDR2 YFSETQ. The CDR3 region has the DNA TGCGCCAGCAGCTTGGAAGTTTACACTGAAGCTTTCTTT. Amino acid sequence: CASSLEVYTEAFF.

The V and J genes are TRBV27 and TRBJ2-3, with 9 nucleotides matching TRBD1. V was clipped by 5 bases and J by 2 bases; unmatched bases: 5. Per germline, CDR1 MNHEY and CDR2 SMNVEV (reference sequence). The CDR3 is 15 residues long. The CDR3 DNA is TGTGCCAGCAGTCAGGGACAGGGCTACACAGATACGCAGTATTTT. Amino acid sequence: CASSQGQGYTDTQYF.

The V call is TRBV5-4, the J call TRBJ1-4, with a possible D match to TRBD1 (6 bases). Germline-derived CDR1 and CDR2 are SGHNT and YYREEE (reference sequence). CDR3 length: 14 residues. V lost 4 bases to trimming and J lost 8 bases, with 15 bases between them. The DNA of the CDR3 is TGTGCCAGCAGCCGATGGGGGCTGGGGGAAAAACTGTTTTTT. It codes for CASSRWGLGEKLFF. Complete variable domain (other parts from reference TRBV5-4 and TRBJ1-4): ETGVTQSPTHLIKTRGQQVTLRCSSQSGHNTVSWYQQALGQGPQFIFQYYREEENGRGNFPPRFSGLQFPNYSSELNVNALELDDSALYLCASSRWGLGEKLFFGSGTQLSVL.

The V call is TRBV2, the J call TRBJ2-6; D possibly matches TRBD1 or TRBD2 (5 bases each). CDR1 and CDR2 from the germline V gene are SNHLY and FYNNEI. Trimming pared 3 bases from V and 0 bases from J, leaving 15 bases between. CDR3 length: 18 amino acids. The CDR3 here is CASSDREFFDSGANVLTF. CDR3 nucleotides: TGTGCCAGCAGTGACAGGGAGTTTTTTGACTCTGGGGCCAACGTCCTGACTTTC.

This chain joins TRBV28 and TRBJ2-1, with TRBD1 identical over 7 bases. This CDR3 comprises 16 residues. Germline CDR1 and CDR2: MDHEN and SYDVKM. V lost 4 bases to trimming and J lost 6 bases; unmatched junction nucleotides: 12. CDR3 DNA sequence: TGTGCCAGCAGTTACCGGGCGACAGGGTTAATCAATGAGCAGTTCTTC. As protein: CASSYRATGLINEQFF.

The V and J genes are TRBV7-6 and TRBJ2-7, with 9 bases aligning to TRBD1. V gave up 1 base and J gave up 2 bases; unmatched junction bases: 3. Germline values: CDR1 SGHVS, CDR2 FNYEAQ. This CDR3 region has 15 residues. CDR3 DNA: TGTGCCAGCAGCTTAGGGGGACAGGGCGCCTACGAGCAGTACTTC. Translation gives CASSLGGQGAYEQYF.

The chain joins TRBV6-6 to TRBJ2-2, with 8 bases identical to TRBD1. This CDR3 spans 14 amino acids. Trimming cost V 7 bases and J 6 bases; bases outside gene matches: 7. Germline CDR1 MNHNY, CDR2 SVGAGI (reference sequence). CDR3 in amino acids: CASTTDRAAGELFF. CDR3 DNA sequence: TGTGCCAGCACTACGGACAGGGCGGCCGGGGAGCTGTTTTTT.

The chain couples TRBV5-5 to TRBJ1-3; maybe TRBD1 (5 bases). From germline, CDR1 is SGHKS and CDR2 YYEKEE (reference sequence). There are 15 residues in the CDR3. V dropped 1 base and J dropped 7 bases, with 15 bases sitting between them. The CDR3 here is CASSLLAAGGNTIYF. As DNA, the CDR3 is TGTGCCAGCAGCTTGCTGGCAGCTGGGGGGAACACCATATATTTT.

The CDR3 reads CASGRADTDTQYF. DNA for the CDR3: TGTGCCAGCGGGAGGGCCGACACAGATACGCAGTATTTT. The chain has TRBV13 and TRBJ2-3, with TRBD2 matching 7 bases. J was trimmed by 2 bases and V by 8 bases; bases with no gene match: 4. This CDR3 has 13 amino acids. Germline loops: CDR1 PRHDT, CDR2 FYEKMQ (reference sequence).